What follows are 29 T cell receptor beta chains derived from one specimen sequenced in a study of PD-L1 blockade in urothelial cancer (dated by TCRdb to the late 2010s). The library was generated by the immunoSEQ multiplex PCR assay. The table was pulled from immuneACCESS by TCRdb, which kept in-frame rearrangements only. Such tables lose some clones; where checked, under half of the loss comes from unresolved V genes, and the rest has no known cause. The table for this sample lists tens of thousands of clones; 87% of them were counted only once. Jointly, the top ten make up approximately 15% of the sample. Per the publication, the time point label means: pretreatment peripheral blood. The material sequenced was PBMCs, taken around atezolizumab (anti-PD-L1) treatment. These receptors were taken from a woman in her sixties with urothelial cancer.

The rearrangement joins TRBV20-1 to TRBJ2-1; D uncertain. CDR3 length: 11 amino acids. Germline CDR1 and CDR2: DFQATT and SNEGSKA (reference sequence). Trimming removed 6 bases at V and 6 bases at J, with 9 bases between. CDR3 in DNA: TGCAGTGCCTCGCGCTCCAATGAGCAGTTCTTC. Its translation is CSASRSNEQFF.

By share of the sample, this clone is large. The rearrangement links TRBV7-9 to TRBJ1-1, with 9 nucleotides matching TRBD1. The CDR3 extends over 15 amino acids. Germline lookup yields CDR1 SEHNR and CDR2 FQNEAQ (reference sequence). V lost 3 bases and J lost 5; bases outside the gene matches: 7. DNA for the CDR3: TGTGCCAGCAGCTTCGGATTCGACAGGGGGACTGAAGCTTTCTTT. Its translation: CASSFGFDRGTEAFF.

V usage is TRBV6-5 and J usage is TRBJ2-5, with TRBD1 matching over 8 bases. Trimming cost V 0 bases and J 5 bases; bases outside gene matches: 5. The CDR3 loop spans 15 amino acids. From germline, CDR1 is MNHEY and CDR2 SVGAGI. CDR3: CASSYSRGLTETQYF. The CDR3 coding sequence is TGTGCCAGCAGTTACTCCAGGGGGCTTACGGAGACCCAGTACTTC.

The chain couples TRBV6-6 to TRBJ2-1; TRBD2 matches 11 bases. The CDR3 runs to 14 residues. CDR1 and CDR2 from the germline V gene are MNHNY and SVGAGI (reference sequence). The V segment lost 6 bases and the J segment 7 bases; nucleotides outside the gene matches: 5. The CDR3 DNA reads as TGTGCCAGCAGCCCGACTAGCGGGGTAAATGAGCAGTTCTTC. Its protein is CASSPTSGVNEQFF.

This chain links TRBV13 with TRBJ2-5; D may be TRBD1 (6 bases). Germline-derived CDR1 and CDR2 are PRHDT and FYEKMQ (reference sequence). The CDR3 is 10 residues long. Trimming cost V 10 bases and J 3 bases, with 6 bases left between them. Here the CDR3 DNA reads TGTGCCACAGGGGAAGAGACCCAGTACTTC. Its protein is CATGEETQYF.

V usage is TRBV4-1 and J usage is TRBJ2-5; 10 nucleotides line up with TRBD2. CDR1 and CDR2 from the germline V gene are MGHRA and YSYEKL. The J segment lost 5 bases and the V segment lost 0 bases, leaving 9 bases of the junction unmatched. The CDR3 length is 17 residues. Here the CDR3 reads CASSQDPLGAGGETQYF. As DNA, the CDR3 is TGCGCCAGCAGCCAAGATCCGTTAGGAGCGGGAGGGGAGACCCAGTACTTC.

The V gene is TRBV6-4, the J gene TRBJ2-1; D is uncertain. CDR1 is MRHNA, CDR2 SNTAGT, per germline. This CDR3 is built from 11 residues. The CDR3 nucleotides read TGTGCAGAAATGCTATACAATGAGCAGTTCTTC. Its protein is CAEMLYNEQFF.

The rearrangement joins TRBV4-3 to TRBJ2-1; D is perhaps TRBD2 (5 bases). In germline, CDR1 is LGHNA, CDR2 YSLEER. The CDR3 runs to 16 residues. The V end was cut by 4 bases, the J end by 5 bases, with 18 bases between. The CDR3 nucleotides are TGCGCCAGCAGCCGACCTCCGGGATCTCATGACAATGAGCAGTTCTTC. It codes for CASSRPPGSHDNEQFF.

The rearrangement joins TRBV28 to TRBJ1-5; D uncertain. V gave up 7 bases and J gave up 7 bases, with 11 bases separating them. The CDR3 covers 12 residues. Germline V lookup: CDR1 MDHEN, CDR2 SYDVKM. For the CDR3, the DNA is TGTGCCAGCACCGCGGTTGGACAGCCCCAGCATTTT. Protein sequence: CASTAVGQPQHF. The variable domain in full, completed from reference TRBV28 and TRBJ1-5, reads DVKVTQSSRYLVKRTGEKVFLECVQDMDHENMFWYRQDPGLGLRLIYFSYDVKMKEKGDIPEGYSVSREKKERFSLILESASTNQTSMYLCASTAVGQPQHFGDGTRLSIL.

The genes are TRBV5-6 and TRBJ2-3; no clear D. CDR1 SGHDT and CDR2 YYEEEE come from the germline V gene. The CDR3 runs 14 residues. Trimming left V 1 base short and J 2 bases short, with 8 bases between. Here the CDR3 reads CASSLIPFTDTQYF. For the CDR3, the DNA is TGTGCCAGCAGCTTGATCCCATTCACAGATACGCAGTATTTT.

This CDR3 is CASSIEGGRSQPQHF. DNA for the CDR3: TGTGCCAGTAGTATAGAAGGCGGTAGGTCTCAGCCCCAGCATTTT. The rearrangement uses TRBV19 and TRBJ1-5; D remains ambiguous. The CDR3 totals 15 residues. Per the germline V gene, CDR1 is LNHDA and CDR2 is SQIVND (reference sequence). The V end was cut by 0 bases, the J end by 6 bases, with 12 bases between.

This chain connects TRBV5-1 to TRBJ2-3; TRBD1 matches 8 bases. Trimming removed 4 bases from V and 0 bases from J; junction bases left unmatched: 4. The CDR3 loop spans 15 amino acids. Germline CDR1 SGHRS, CDR2 YFSETQ. The CDR3 loop reads CASSPGQVSTDTQYF. The CDR3 DNA sequence: TGCGCCAGCAGCCCGGGACAGGTTAGCACAGATACGCAGTATTTT.

The chain couples TRBV6-5 to TRBJ1-2, with D hard to call. V lost 2 bases and J 6 bases, leaving 10 bases between the germline ends. The CDR3 is 13 amino acids. Germline-derived CDR1 and CDR2 are MNHEY and SVGAGI. CDR3 in DNA: TGTGCCAGCAGTTACGGCGACTGGGATGGCTACACCTTC. Translation: CASSYGDWDGYTF.

The table lists this clone with a count of one. The rearrangement uses TRBV25-1 and TRBJ2-7; 8 bases are a match to TRBD1. After removal of 5 bases from V and 1 base from J, the junction contained 7 bases not matched to a gene. Germline CDR1 is MGHDK and CDR2 is SYGVNS. CDR3 length: 15 amino acids. The DNA for the CDR3 is TGTGCCAGCAGTCGATACGGGACAGGTTCCTACGAGCAGTACTTC. It codes for CASSRYGTGSYEQYF.

The chain couples TRBV6-6 to TRBJ2-5; TRBD2 might be the D (6 bases). The germline CDR1 and CDR2 sequences are MNHNY and SVGAGI (reference sequence). The CDR3 covers 16 residues. The V and J ends lost 0 bases and 0 bases respectively, with 11 bases between them. CDR3 sequence: CASSYSGGDHQETQYF. In DNA form, the CDR3 reads TGTGCCAGCAGTTACTCGGGCGGGGACCACCAAGAGACCCAGTACTTC.

This rearrangement joins TRBV28 to TRBJ2-3, with 11 bases matching TRBD2. V trimming: 4 bases; J trimming: 1 base; junction bases outside the gene matches: 16. The germline gives CDR1 MDHEN, CDR2 SYDVKM. The CDR3 is 20 residues long. The CDR3 DNA is TGTGCCAGCAGTTCGCCTAGACTAGCGGGACGTGCCCCGGGCACAGATACGCAGTATTTT. It yields the protein CASSSPRLAGRAPGTDTQYF.

The V call is TRBV7-6, the J call TRBJ2-2; tentatively, D is TRBD1 (6 bases). The CDR3 has 17 amino acids. V was clipped by 5 bases and J by 6 bases, with 22 bases between them. The V gene's germline CDR1 is SGHVS and CDR2 FNYEAQ. The CDR3 DNA reads TGTGCCAGCAGCCCCCCCAGGGGCTCTCCCCCCCCCGGGGAGCTGTTTTTT. Its translation: CASSPPRGSPPPGELFF. Looking up the rest from reference TRBV7-6 and TRBJ2-2 gives the full variable domain: GAGVSQSPRYKVTKRGQDVALRCDPISGHVSLYWYRQALGQGPEFLTYFNYEAQQDKSGLPNDRFSAERPEGSISTLTIQRTEQRDSAMYRCASSPPRGSPPPGELFFGEGSRLTVL.

The chain couples TRBV15 to TRBJ2-5; possible D gene TRBD2, 6 bases. CDR3 length: 18 amino acids. Germline V gene lookup returns CDR1 LNHNV and CDR2 YYDKDF (reference sequence). V was shortened by 3 bases and J by 2 bases, with 22 bases between the two germline ends. The CDR3 DNA sequence: TGTGCCACCAGCAGTCCCGGGACTCGTGGGACCTTACAAGAGACCCAGTACTTC. Protein: CATSSPGTRGTLQETQYF.

This clone was counted a few times. The chain carries TRBV5-1 and TRBJ2-7, with no clear D. The V and J ends lost 4 bases and 6 bases respectively, with 20 bases between them. Germline CDR1 SGHRS, CDR2 YFSETQ. The CDR3 covers 15 residues. The CDR3 protein is CASSHSSRGAVEQYF. The CDR3 DNA follows: TGCGCCAGCAGCCATAGCTCGCGAGGCGCGGTCGAGCAGTACTTC.

V and J are TRBV18 and TRBJ1-3; D is uncertain. The CDR3 runs to 16 residues. The germline V gene has CDR1 KGHSH and CDR2 LQKENI. Trimming stripped 2 bases from V and 0 bases from J, with 11 bases between. This CDR3 reads CASSPFNRPSGNTIYF. The CDR3 region has the DNA TGTGCCAGCTCACCATTTAACAGACCCTCTGGAAACACCATATATTTT.

The gene calls are TRBV19 and TRBJ2-3; weak D call: TRBD1 (5 bases). CDR3 length: 14 residues. Trimming removed 7 bases at V and 0 bases at J, with 11 bases between. CDR1 and CDR2 from the germline V gene are LNHDA and SQIVND (reference sequence). This chain's CDR3 is CASTRAPSTDTQYF. The DNA of the CDR3 is TGTGCCAGTACCAGGGCACCTAGCACAGATACGCAGTATTTT.

The CDR3 bases are TGCGCCAGCAGCCAAGTCGCGCCTAGCGGGGGTGATGAGCAGTTCTTC. Amino acids: CASSQVAPSGGDEQFF. This chain uses TRBV4-1 with TRBJ2-1, with 10 positions matching TRBD2. Germline CDR1 reads MGHRA; CDR2 reads YSYEKL. The CDR3 spans 16 residues. V trimming: 1 base; J trimming: 8 bases; junction bases outside the gene matches: 8.

The rearrangement joins TRBV6-5 to TRBJ1-5; D uncertain. The CDR3 is 13 amino acids. Germline V gene data show CDR1 as MNHEY and CDR2 as SVGAGI. The germline V and J ends were trimmed by 0 bases and 4 bases, with 4 bases remaining between them. The CDR3 nucleotides read TGTGCCAGCAGTTACTCGAGAAATCAGCCCCAGCATTTT. Translating it yields CASSYSRNQPQHF.

The rearrangement links TRBV27 to TRBJ1-1, with a possible D match to TRBD1 (6 bases). This CDR3 contains 13 residues. The germline V gene has CDR1 MNHEY and CDR2 SMNVEV (reference sequence). Trimming removed 3 bases at V and 6 bases at J, with 11 bases between. The CDR3 sequence: CASSLYRDSEAFF. CDR3 sequence (DNA): TGTGCCAGCAGTTTGTACAGGGATTCTGAAGCTTTCTTT.

The rearrangement uses TRBV7-3 and TRBJ2-1; 7 bases agree with TRBD2. With 0 bases clipped from V and 3 bases from J, the junction kept 5 bases outside the gene matches. Germline CDR1 reads SGHTA; CDR2 reads FQGTGA. CDR3 size: 16 residues. CDR3 DNA: TGTGCCAGCAGCTTAACCAGCGGGGTAGGCTACAATGAGCAGTTCTTC. Protein: CASSLTSGVGYNEQFF.

The chain has TRBV5-1 and TRBJ2-6; D is perhaps TRBD1 (6 bases). With 4 bases removed from V and 0 bases from J, the gap between germline ends came to 17 bases. The CDR3 consists of 18 residues. Germline lookup yields CDR1 SGHRS and CDR2 YFSETQ. Here the CDR3 reads CASSPQPTGFSGANVLTF. CDR3 sequence (DNA): TGCGCCAGCAGCCCCCAACCCACAGGGTTCTCTGGGGCCAACGTCCTGACTTTC.

This CDR3 reads CASSSPWGGTYGYTF. The CDR3 DNA reads as TGTGCCAGCAGTTCTCCCTGGGGGGGCACCTATGGCTACACCTTC. The chain couples TRBV28 to TRBJ1-2, with D perhaps TRBD1 (6 bases). Germline V gives CDR1 MDHEN, CDR2 SYDVKM. V lost 4 bases and J lost 4, with 16 bases in between. The CDR3 has 15 residues.

This chain joins TRBV5-1 and TRBJ1-1; 7 bases agree with TRBD1. Germline V gene lookup returns CDR1 SGHRS and CDR2 YFSETQ. The CDR3 length is 17 residues. The junction had 16 bases not matched to a gene; V was cut back by 4 bases and J by 4 bases. The CDR3 is CASSRKEQGRFLTEAFF. CDR3 coding DNA: TGCGCCAGCAGCCGAAAGGAACAGGGGAGATTCCTCACTGAAGCTTTCTTT.

In DNA, the CDR3 is TGTGCCAGCAGCTTAGCGGGCCACCGGGGGCCCCAGCATTTT. Protein sequence: CASSLAGHRGPQHF. The rearrangement uses TRBV7-2 and TRBJ1-5; D gene uncertain. The V end lost 0 bases, the J end lost 9 bases, and 12 bases lay between the germline ends. The CDR3 sequence is 14 residues long. Germline lookup yields CDR1 SGHTA and CDR2 FQGNSA.